The T cell receptor (beta chain) under discussion was sequenced for a study of T cells in Graves' hyperthyroidism and ophthalmopathy. Study outcomes and limitations: Ophthalmopathy stood apart from stable hyperthyroidism in a 13 V-J model. Most thyroid clonotypes that were expanded above 0.001 also turned up in blood.

Graves' hyperthyroidism without ophthalmopathy progression within 18 months was termed stable. Researchers barred patients who had uncontrolled infection, other autoimmune disease, pregnancy or lactation. This clonotype was detected a few times. Its antigen is still unknown. It was RNA transcripts that yielded the amplified TCR beta CDR3 regions. First-round RT-PCR with HTBI primers amplified the TCR CDR3 region. MiXCR was run by TCRdb on the multiplex PCR reads, yielding one entry per CDR3 protein. The table shows hundreds of thousands of distinct CDR3 sequences, with 16% occurring only once. Germline loops: CDR1 GTSNPN, CDR2 SVGIG (reference sequence). The CDR3 loop spans 15 amino acids.

The V and J genes are TRBV30 and TRBJ2-6; D unresolved. This TCR came from a woman under 30 with Graves' hyperthyroidism. The specimen was blood. CDR3 protein: CAAAGRDSGANVLTF. The CDR3 DNA is TGTGCTGCCGCCGGCCGTGATAGTGGGGCCAACGTCCTGACTTTC. Looking up the rest from reference TRBV30 and TRBJ2-6 gives the full variable domain: SQTIHQWPATLVQPVGSPLSLECTVEGTSNPNLYWYRQAAGRGLQLLFYSVGIGQISSEVPQNLSASRPQDRQFILSSKKLLLSDSGFYLCAAAGRDSGANVLTFGAGSRLTVL.